Listed below are T cell receptor beta chains from one sample, sequenced in a study of neurological immune-mediated disorders. TCRdb called the 5' RACE reads again in MiXCR, with one record for every CDR3 protein. The profile shows about 59,000 distinct CDR3 sequences, roughly 3.5% of them singletons. The specimen was PBMCs. These receptors all come from a woman in her 30s with multiple sclerosis. The CDR3 runs from the conserved cysteine through the conserved F or W. The D gene is left open where the match is weak. The size field is filled for only some rows; it gives once, few, many or a size class.

many	NA	TRBV5-1	TRBJ2-5	TGCGCCAGCAAGGTACCTCAAGAGACCCAGTACTTC	CASKVPQETQYF
many	NA	TRBV12-2	TRBJ2-7	TGTGCAAGTCGCTTGCCGGTTTATCCCCACGAGCAGTACTTC	CASRLPVYPHEQYF
many	NA	TRBV5-6	TRBJ2-4	TGTGCCAGCAGCTTGGCCGGTGGGGGGTACATTCAGTACTTC	CASSLAGGGYIQYF
many	TRBD1	TRBV5-1	TRBJ1-2	TGCGCCAGCAGCTCCGACAGGGTTGATGGCTACACCTTC	CASSSDRVDGYTF
few	TRBD1	TRBV3-1	TRBJ1-6	TGTGCCAGCAGCCGCTTACTGACAGGGGCGGGTTCACCCCTCCACTTT	CASSRLLTGAGSPLHF
NA	TRBD1	TRBV7-9	TRBJ1-2	TGTGCCAGCAGCTTAGCAGGGACAGTCTATGGCTACACCTTC	CASSLAGTVYGYTF
many	NA	TRBV7-2	TRBJ1-1	TGTGCCAGCAGCCGGGGGGCAGGGGTGAGGACTGAAGCTTTCTTT	CASSRGAGVRTEAFF
NA	NA	TRBV20-1	TRBJ1-6	TGCAGTGCTAGAGTGGCAGGGAATTCACCCCTCAACTTT	CSARVAGNSPLNF
many	TRBD2	TRBV5-5	TRBJ2-3	TGTGCCAGCAGCCGGACTAGCGGGGGGCCAGCAGATACGCAGTATTTT	CASSRTSGGPADTQYF
many	NA	TRBV6-5	TRBJ1-1	TGTGCCAGCAGTCCAGGGTGGGGGAACACTGAAGCTTTCTTT	CASSPGWGNTEAFF
many	TRBD2	TRBV5-1	TRBJ2-7	TGCGCCAGCAGCTTAACGGGAGGGCACGTTTACGAGCAGTACTTC	CASSLTGGHVYEQYF
NA	TRBD2	TRBV7-6	TRBJ2-5	TGTGCCAGCAGCTTATTTAGCGGGAGTGTACAAGAGACCCGGTACTTC	CASSLFSGSVQETRYF
many	NA	TRBV6-1	TRBJ2-6	TGTGCCAGCAGTGAATTAGGCTCTCGGGGCTCTGGGGCCAACGTCCTGACTTTC	CASSELGSRGSGANVLTF
many	NA	TRBV20-1	TRBJ2-7	TGCAGTGCTATCGGACAGACGAATACCTACGAGCAGTACTTC	CSAIGQTNTYEQYF
many	NA	TRBV6-2/TRBV6-3	TRBJ2-7	TGTGCCAGCAGCCCCTGGAAAGAGGGCTACGAGCAGTACTTC	CASSPWKEGYEQYF
many	NA	TRBV27	TRBJ2-1	TGTGCCAGCCGCGTAATTGGGGGGGCCTCGAGGAATGAGCAGTTCTTC	CASRVIGGASRNEQFF
many	NA	TRBV20-1	TRBJ2-5	TGCAGTGCTAGAGCCAACGGACGACAAGAGACCCAGTACTTC	CSARANGRQETQYF
many	NA	TRBV15	TRBJ2-3	TGTGCCACCAGCAGGGCCGTCAGGGATACGCAGTATTTT	CATSRAVRDTQYF
many	TRBD2	TRBV3-1	TRBJ2-1	TGTGCCAGCAGCCCGGGACTAGCGGGAGCTTATGAGCAGTTCTTC	CASSPGLAGAYEQFF
many	TRBD2	TRBV20-1	TRBJ2-7	TGCAGTGCTAGAGATCTCGGACTAGCGGGAGAGGGGGGTTACGAGCAGTACTTC	CSARDLGLAGEGGYEQYF
many	NA	TRBV5-1	TRBJ2-1	TGCGCCAGCAGACCCCGAGGCGATGAGCAGTTCTTC	CASRPRGDEQFF
NA	TRBD1	TRBV28	TRBJ1-5	TGTGCCAGCAAAACGCCTGACAGGGTGGGTCAGCCCCAGAATTTT	CASKTPDRVGQPQNF
NA	TRBD1	TRBV28	TRBJ1-5	TGTGCCAGCCAGGGGGTCAGGGATCAGCCCCAGAATTTT	CASQGVRDQPQNF
many	NA	TRBV11-2	TRBJ2-3	TGTGCCAGCAGCCCTGACAGTTCTAGCACAGATACGCAGTATTTT	CASSPDSSSTDTQYF
many	NA	TRBV5-1	TRBJ2-1	TGCGCCAGCAGCCCGGGCCTTAAGGCGTTAGACAATGAGCAGTTCTTC	CASSPGLKALDNEQFF
many	NA	TRBV6-1	TRBJ1-2	TGTGCCAGCGGGGGGGGTGGCTACACCTTC	CASGGGGYTF
many	TRBD1	TRBV6-6	TRBJ2-2	TGTGCCAGCACCGAGACAGGGACGAACACCGGGGAGCTGTTTTTT	CASTETGTNTGELFF
many	NA	TRBV12-3/TRBV12-4	TRBJ1-6	TGTGCCAGCAGTTTGACGGGCGTTAAGAATTCACCCCTCCACTTT	CASSLTGVKNSPLHF
few	NA	TRBV5-1	TRBJ2-7	TGCGCCAGCGGGTTGTTGTGGGGGGACGAGCAGTACTTC	CASGLLWGDEQYF
many	NA	TRBV20-1	TRBJ2-7	TGCAGTGCTAGAGGGGGAGTCTACGAGCAGTACTTC	CSARGGVYEQYF
many	TRBD1	TRBV12-3/TRBV12-4	TRBJ2-7	TGTGCCAGCAGATTCGGGACAGGGGCCGCCTACGAGCAGTACTTC	CASRFGTGAAYEQYF
NA	NA	TRBV3-1	TRBJ2-7	TGTGCCAGCAGCCGGACCGATTACGAGCAGTACTTC	CASSRTDYEQYF
many	NA	TRBV27	TRBJ2-3	TGTGCCAGCAGTCTCAGGATTCCTGATACGCAGTATTTT	CASSLRIPDTQYF
many	NA	TRBV7-9	TRBJ1-6	TGTGCCAGCAGCTTAGTGGGGGCAGGGAATTCACCCCTCCACTTT	CASSLVGAGNSPLHF
many	TRBD1	TRBV7-2	TRBJ2-7	TGTGCCAGCAGCCGCCGACAGGGCGTGCACGAGCAGTACTTC	CASSRRQGVHEQYF
many	TRBD1	TRBV10-3	TRBJ1-5	TGTGCCATCAGTGAGGACAGGGGAGGTAGTCAGCCCCAGCATTTT	CAISEDRGGSQPQHF
many	NA	TRBV5-1	TRBJ1-4	TGCGCCAGCAGCGGGGGCGACGGGGGGAATGAAAAACTGTTTTTT	CASSGGDGGNEKLFF
NA	TRBD2	TRBV9	TRBJ2-1	TGTGCCAGCAGCGTAACTATCGGGGGGGCACGAGAGCAGTTCTTC	CASSVTIGGAREQFF
many	NA	TRBV29-1	TRBJ2-2	TGCAGTGGGCGGCCTAACACCGGGGAGCTGTTTTTT	CSGRPNTGELFF
NA	NA	TRBV5-1	TRBJ1-6	TGCGCCAGCAGCCCCTCGCCGGCCGTTGGGGATTCACCCCTCAACTTT	CASSPSPAVGDSPLNF
many	TRBD2	TRBV7-2	TRBJ2-7	TGTGCCAGCAGCCCCCGCGGGGGGGGCTACGAGCAGTACTTC	CASSPRGGGYEQYF
NA	TRBD2	TRBV10-3	TRBJ2-3	TGTGCCATCCTCGGGACTAGAGGCACAGATACGCAGTATTTT	CAILGTRGTDTQYF
many	TRBD2	TRBV6-5	TRBJ2-5	TGTGCCAGCAGTCGTGGGGGGGGATTGCTCGAGACCCAGTACTTC	CASSRGGGLLETQYF
many	TRBD1	TRBV12-3/TRBV12-4	TRBJ2-1	TGTGCCAGCAGGTACGAACTCACCGGGACAGGGGTCTACAATGAGCAGTTCTTC	CASRYELTGTGVYNEQFF
many	NA	TRBV12-3/TRBV12-4	TRBJ2-1	TGTGCCAGCAGTTTGCCCCAAATTGGATACAATGAGCAGTTCTTC	CASSLPQIGYNEQFF
many	NA	TRBV6-6	TRBJ2-2	TGTGCCAGCAGTTCTCTTGCAGGGGCCCCCCCCTGGAACACCGGGGAGCTGTTTTTT	CASSSLAGAPPWNTGELFF
many	TRBD1	TRBV4-1	TRBJ2-1	TGCGCCAGCACTCAGGGGGCTGGAGAGCAGTTCTTC	CASTQGAGEQFF
many	TRBD1	TRBV29-1	TRBJ2-5	TGCAGCGTTCGTGGTGGGACAGGGGATTGGGGCCAAGAGACCCAGTACTTC	CSVRGGTGDWGQETQYF
many	TRBD2	TRBV7-2	TRBJ2-1	TGTGCCAGCAGCTTAGATGGACTAGCGGGGAGAAATGAGCAGTTCTTC	CASSLDGLAGRNEQFF
many	TRBD1	TRBV29-1	TRBJ1-2	TGCAGCGTTACGGCGGGACAGGGTCTTCCGGGGGGCTATGGCTACACCTTC	CSVTAGQGLPGGYGYTF
many	NA	TRBV10-1	TRBJ1-6	TGCGCCAGCAGTGAGGGGAGCTCCTATAATTCACCCCTCAACTTT	CASSEGSSYNSPLNF
few	TRBD1	TRBV6-5	TRBJ1-4	TGTGCCAGCAGGCCTTTCGACAGGGGTGAAAAACTGTTTTTT	CASRPFDRGEKLFF
many	NA	TRBV6-2/TRBV6-3	TRBJ1-2	TGTGCCAGCAGTAAACCAGGTGGCTACACCTTC	CASSKPGGYTF
many	TRBD2	TRBV20-1	TRBJ2-5	TGCAGTGCTAGACTAGCAAGAGGAACCCCAGGGAGGGGTTGGGAGACCCAGTACTTC	CSARLARGTPGRGWETQYF
many	NA	TRBV7-2	TRBJ2-5	TGTGCCAGCGGAGGGGGCAGAGAGACCCAGTACTTC	CASGGGRETQYF
many	NA	TRBV5-1	TRBJ2-3	TGCGCCAGCAGCTTGCAGGGGTTACTCACAGATACGCAGTATTTT	CASSLQGLLTDTQYF
many	NA	TRBV20-1	TRBJ2-1	TGCAGTGTGATTGGACAGAACTACAATGAGCAGTTCTTC	CSVIGQNYNEQFF
many	NA	TRBV27	TRBJ2-7	TGTGCCAGCAGTTCACTATTGGACGAGCAGTACTTC	CASSSLLDEQYF
many	NA	TRBV10-2	TRBJ2-1	TGCGCCAGCAGTGAGCGGGAGCAGTTCTTC	CASSEREQFF